This is a list of T cell receptor beta chains from one sample in a study of identical twins. MiXCR, applied by TCRdb to the 5' RACE reads, yields one record per CDR3 protein. The sample lists around 530,000 distinct CDR3 sequences, around 15% seen once, with around 0.4% in the top ten. These data also featured in a second study, about yellow fever vaccine responses in identical twins.

The specimen was CD4+ T cells sorted from blood. The source is a woman aged 18 to 35 in good health. Each CDR3 is given with its conserved first and last residue. The order of the fields is J gene, V gene, D gene, clone size, CDR3 DNA, CDR3 protein. The D gene is left open where the match is weak. Some rows have no size entry. The others give once, few or many, or a class for an expanded clone.

J gene: TRBJ2-3
V gene: TRBV20-1
D gene: TRBD1
clone size: many
CDR3 DNA: TGCAGTGCTAGATTTCAACCGGGACAGGGTACAGATACGCAGTATTTT
CDR3 protein: CSARFQPGQGTDTQYF

J gene: TRBJ2-1
V gene: TRBV12-3/TRBV12-4
D gene: NA
clone size: NA
CDR3 DNA: TGTGCCAGCAGGCCTACTAGACTGGGCGAGCAGTTCTTC
CDR3 protein: CASRPTRLGEQFF

J gene: TRBJ1-6
V gene: TRBV25-1
D gene: NA
clone size: NA
CDR3 DNA: TGTGCCAGCAGCCCGGCCGTTCCGGGGTCACCCCTCCACTTT
CDR3 protein: CASSPAVPGSPLHF

J gene: TRBJ2-7
V gene: TRBV5-1
D gene: NA
clone size: many
CDR3 DNA: TGTGCCAGCAGAGGGTCCTACGAGCAGTACTTC
CDR3 protein: CASRGSYEQYF

J gene: TRBJ2-1
V gene: TRBV20-1
D gene: NA
clone size: NA
CDR3 DNA: TGCAGTGCTCCGGGCCGGGTCCCAATAAACAATGAGCAGTTCTTC
CDR3 protein: CSAPGRVPINNEQFF

J gene: TRBJ2-1
V gene: TRBV20-1
D gene: NA
clone size: NA
CDR3 DNA: TGCAGTGCTAGAGATCGCGTCTCCTACAATGAGCAGTTCTTC
CDR3 protein: CSARDRVSYNEQFF

J gene: TRBJ1-5
V gene: TRBV7-2
D gene: NA
clone size: few
CDR3 DNA: TGTGCCAGCGGTCCGGGGAATCAGCCCCAGCATTTT
CDR3 protein: CASGPGNQPQHF

J gene: TRBJ1-2
V gene: TRBV7-9
D gene: NA
clone size: NA
CDR3 DNA: TGTGCCAGCAGCTTAGACCTTGGCTCATATGGCTACACCTTC
CDR3 protein: CASSLDLGSYGYTF

J gene: TRBJ2-5
V gene: TRBV12-3/TRBV12-4
D gene: TRBD1
clone size: NA
CDR3 DNA: TGTGCCAGCAGACGAACAGGGGCACGCGGAAAGACCCAGTACTTC
CDR3 protein: CASRRTGARGKTQYF

J gene: TRBJ2-1
V gene: TRBV5-1
D gene: TRBD1
clone size: NA
CDR3 DNA: TGCGCCAGCACTGGGACAGGATTCTTTGGCCCCAATGAGCAGTTCTTC
CDR3 protein: CASTGTGFFGPNEQFF

J gene: TRBJ2-1
V gene: TRBV20-1
D gene: NA
clone size: few
CDR3 DNA: TGCAGTGCTTACTGGGGAAAGCAGTTCTTC
CDR3 protein: CSAYWGKQFF

J gene: TRBJ2-6
V gene: TRBV6-1
D gene: NA
clone size: few
CDR3 DNA: TGTGCCAGCAGGCACGAAGACAGGCCATATTCTGGGGCCAACGTCCTGACTTTC
CDR3 protein: CASRHEDRPYSGANVLTF

J gene: TRBJ2-2
V gene: TRBV27
D gene: TRBD2
clone size: few
CDR3 DNA: TGTGCCAGCAGCAAACTAGCGGGAGAGTTCCCCGGGGAGCTGTTTTTT
CDR3 protein: CASSKLAGEFPGELFF

J gene: TRBJ2-2
V gene: TRBV10-3
D gene: TRBD2
clone size: NA
CDR3 DNA: TGTGCCATCAGTGAGTCGGGACTAGCGGGGGCGAACACCGGGGAGCTGTTTTTT
CDR3 protein: CAISESGLAGANTGELFF

J gene: TRBJ1-2
V gene: TRBV6-5
D gene: TRBD1
clone size: few
CDR3 DNA: TGTGCCAGCACCTACTGGGGGACAGGGGATCACTATGGCTACACCTTC
CDR3 protein: CASTYWGTGDHYGYTF

J gene: TRBJ2-1
V gene: TRBV2
D gene: NA
clone size: NA
CDR3 DNA: TGTGCCAGCAGTGAACAACGGGGGCAGGAGCAGTTCTTC
CDR3 protein: CASSEQRGQEQFF

J gene: TRBJ1-4
V gene: TRBV28
D gene: TRBD1
clone size: NA
CDR3 DNA: TGTGCCAGCAGTTCCCGCCGACAGGGAGGTAATGAAAAACTGTTTTTT
CDR3 protein: CASSSRRQGGNEKLFF

J gene: TRBJ2-3
V gene: TRBV19
D gene: TRBD2
clone size: NA
CDR3 DNA: TGTGCCAGTAGGAGCGGGAGACGAACAGATACGCAGTATTTT
CDR3 protein: CASRSGRRTDTQYF

J gene: TRBJ2-3
V gene: TRBV5-5
D gene: TRBD2
clone size: NA
CDR3 DNA: TGTGCCAGCAGCCAAAACGCGCCTAGCGGGCACACAGATACGCAGTATTTT
CDR3 protein: CASSQNAPSGHTDTQYF

J gene: TRBJ2-2
V gene: TRBV19
D gene: NA
clone size: few
CDR3 DNA: TGTGCCAGTAACTTAGGACAGAACACCGGGGAGCTGTTTTTT
CDR3 protein: CASNLGQNTGELFF

J gene: TRBJ1-1
V gene: TRBV11-2
D gene: NA
clone size: NA
CDR3 DNA: TGTGCCAGCAGCTCGGTCGGGTCCACTGAAGCTTTCTTT
CDR3 protein: CASSSVGSTEAFF

J gene: TRBJ2-1
V gene: TRBV5-5
D gene: NA
clone size: few
CDR3 DNA: TGTGCCAGCACCGAACTAGCCAATGAGCAGTTCTTC
CDR3 protein: CASTELANEQFF

J gene: TRBJ2-5
V gene: TRBV28
D gene: NA
clone size: NA
CDR3 DNA: TGTGCCAGCAGTTCATTCGACCGCAAGTTACAAGAGACCCAGTACTTC
CDR3 protein: CASSSFDRKLQETQYF

J gene: TRBJ2-5
V gene: TRBV6-1
D gene: TRBD1
clone size: NA
CDR3 DNA: TGTGCCACCGGGACAGGGGCAGAGACCCAGTACTTC
CDR3 protein: CATGTGAETQYF

J gene: TRBJ2-1
V gene: TRBV18
D gene: NA
clone size: NA
CDR3 DNA: TGTGCCAGCTCATATCAGAGCTCCTACAATGAGCAGTTCTTC
CDR3 protein: CASSYQSSYNEQFF

J gene: TRBJ2-2
V gene: TRBV12-3/TRBV12-4
D gene: NA
clone size: NA
CDR3 DNA: TGTGCCAGCAGCCCCCTTGCCACGAACACCGGGGAGCTGTTTTTT
CDR3 protein: CASSPLATNTGELFF

J gene: TRBJ1-4
V gene: TRBV3-1
D gene: NA
clone size: few
CDR3 DNA: TGTGCCAGCAGCGCAAGCGGTCTACAAAAACTGTTTTTT
CDR3 protein: CASSASGLQKLFF

J gene: TRBJ1-1
V gene: TRBV5-1
D gene: TRBD1
clone size: few
CDR3 DNA: TGCGCCAGCAGTTTCGGACAGGGGACTCGGAACACTGAAGCTTTCTTT
CDR3 protein: CASSFGQGTRNTEAFF

J gene: TRBJ1-1
V gene: TRBV7-9
D gene: NA
clone size: NA
CDR3 DNA: TGTGCCAGCAGCCCCCCTTGGGGGTCTGCTGAAGCTTTCTTT
CDR3 protein: CASSPPWGSAEAFF

J gene: TRBJ2-1
V gene: TRBV3-1
D gene: NA
clone size: NA
CDR3 DNA: TGTGCCAGCAGTCTTGAGAGGGGCTCGGGGACCAACTACAATGAGCAGTTCTTC
CDR3 protein: CASSLERGSGTNYNEQFF

J gene: TRBJ1-6
V gene: TRBV18
D gene: NA
clone size: few
CDR3 DNA: TGTGCCAGCTCCCTTTCGGAATCACCCCTCCACTTT
CDR3 protein: CASSLSESPLHF

J gene: TRBJ2-5
V gene: TRBV7-7
D gene: NA
clone size: NA
CDR3 DNA: TGTGCCAGCAGCTTAGTGGCAGGGGCGGTAGAGACCCAGTACTTC
CDR3 protein: CASSLVAGAVETQYF

J gene: TRBJ2-2
V gene: TRBV15
D gene: NA
clone size: NA
CDR3 DNA: TGTGCCACCAGCATCGACCCGGCCGGGGAGCTGTTTTTT
CDR3 protein: CATSIDPAGELFF

J gene: TRBJ2-5
V gene: TRBV29-1
D gene: NA
clone size: NA
CDR3 DNA: TGCAGCTCAAGGCAGGGAGAGACCCAGTACTTC
CDR3 protein: CSSRQGETQYF

J gene: TRBJ2-1
V gene: TRBV7-2
D gene: NA
clone size: NA
CDR3 DNA: TGTGCCAGCAGCTTGGTTTTGGGTCTAGCGTCTAATGAGCAGTTCTTC
CDR3 protein: CASSLVLGLASNEQFF

J gene: TRBJ2-2
V gene: TRBV7-6
D gene: NA
clone size: NA
CDR3 DNA: TGTGCCAGCAGCTTAGGGCTAGGCGCGAACACCGGGGAGCTGTTTTTT
CDR3 protein: CASSLGLGANTGELFF

J gene: TRBJ2-1
V gene: TRBV10-3
D gene: NA
clone size: NA
CDR3 DNA: TGTGCCATCAGTGCCCCGAATGAGCAGTTCTTC
CDR3 protein: CAISAPNEQFF

J gene: TRBJ2-1
V gene: TRBV5-1
D gene: TRBD1
clone size: NA
CDR3 DNA: TGCGCCAGCAGCCGTCAGGGGGACTCCTACAATGAGCAGTTCTTC
CDR3 protein: CASSRQGDSYNEQFF

J gene: TRBJ2-3
V gene: TRBV5-1
D gene: TRBD1
clone size: few
CDR3 DNA: TGCGCCAGCAGCTCCCGGACAGGGAGTTTGACAGATACGCAGTATTTT
CDR3 protein: CASSSRTGSLTDTQYF

J gene: TRBJ2-6
V gene: TRBV7-6
D gene: NA
clone size: NA
CDR3 DNA: TGTGCCAGCAGCTCCGCGTACTCTGGGGCCAACGTCCTGACTTTC
CDR3 protein: CASSSAYSGANVLTF

J gene: TRBJ2-1
V gene: TRBV5-6
D gene: TRBD1
clone size: NA
CDR3 DNA: TGTGCCAGCAGCCCGGAAGCAGGGACAGGGTTCTTCAATGAGCAGTTCTTC
CDR3 protein: CASSPEAGTGFFNEQFF

J gene: TRBJ1-3
V gene: TRBV6-2/TRBV6-3
D gene: NA
clone size: few
CDR3 DNA: TGTGCCAGCAGTTTTTCTATCTCTGGAAACACCATATATTTT
CDR3 protein: CASSFSISGNTIYF

J gene: TRBJ2-5
V gene: TRBV12-3/TRBV12-4
D gene: NA
clone size: NA
CDR3 DNA: TGTGCCAGCAGTTTAGTGCAGACCCAGTACTTC
CDR3 protein: CASSLVQTQYF

J gene: TRBJ2-2
V gene: TRBV9
D gene: TRBD2
clone size: NA
CDR3 DNA: TGTGCCAGCAGCGTAGGGGCGGGAGGTCCCACCGGGGAGCTGTTTTTT
CDR3 protein: CASSVGAGGPTGELFF

J gene: TRBJ2-6
V gene: TRBV7-8
D gene: NA
clone size: NA
CDR3 DNA: TGTGCCAGCAGCCTGACACAGGGTTTTGGGGCCAACGTCCTGACTTTC
CDR3 protein: CASSLTQGFGANVLTF

J gene: TRBJ2-1
V gene: TRBV6-5
D gene: NA
clone size: few
CDR3 DNA: TGTGCCAGCAGTAACCTAGCGACTGAGCAGTTCTTC
CDR3 protein: CASSNLATEQFF

J gene: TRBJ2-3
V gene: TRBV27
D gene: TRBD1
clone size: few
CDR3 DNA: TGTGCCAGCAGTAAAAGGGGGCGGGCAGATACGCAGTATTTT
CDR3 protein: CASSKRGRADTQYF

J gene: TRBJ2-5
V gene: TRBV6-1
D gene: TRBD2
clone size: few
CDR3 DNA: TGTGCCAGCAGTCCATTACTAGCGGGGGAGACCCAGTACTTC
CDR3 protein: CASSPLLAGETQYF

J gene: TRBJ1-5
V gene: TRBV21-1
D gene: NA
clone size: NA
CDR3 DNA: TGTGCCAGCGAGGGCCGGTTACATAGCAATCAGCCCCAGCATTTT
CDR3 protein: CASEGRLHSNQPQHF

J gene: TRBJ1-2
V gene: TRBV5-6
D gene: TRBD1
clone size: NA
CDR3 DNA: TGTGCCAGCAGGGACAGGGGTAACTATGGCTACACCTTC
CDR3 protein: CASRDRGNYGYTF

J gene: TRBJ2-1
V gene: TRBV7-9
D gene: NA
clone size: NA
CDR3 DNA: TGTGCCACCCGGGGACGGAAAAACTCCAGCTCCTACAATGAGCAGTTCTTC
CDR3 protein: CATRGRKNSSSYNEQFF

J gene: TRBJ2-7
V gene: TRBV3-1
D gene: NA
clone size: once
CDR3 DNA: TGTGCCAGCAGCCCTACAGGGACTTCCTACGAGCAGTACTTC
CDR3 protein: CASSPTGTSYEQYF

J gene: TRBJ2-2
V gene: TRBV6-5
D gene: NA
clone size: few
CDR3 DNA: TGTGCCAGCAGGAGGACCACCGGGGAGCTGTTTTTT
CDR3 protein: CASRRTTGELFF

J gene: TRBJ2-7
V gene: TRBV20-1
D gene: TRBD2
clone size: few
CDR3 DNA: TGCAGTGCTTCGACGGGAGGGACCTACGAGCAGTACTTC
CDR3 protein: CSASTGGTYEQYF

J gene: TRBJ2-6
V gene: TRBV5-1
D gene: NA
clone size: few
CDR3 DNA: TGCGCCAGCAGTCTTCAGGACTCTGGGGCCAACGTCCTGACTTTC
CDR3 protein: CASSLQDSGANVLTF

J gene: TRBJ2-2
V gene: TRBV5-1
D gene: TRBD1
clone size: NA
CDR3 DNA: TGCGCCAGCAGAAAGACAGGGGGCTCCGGGGAGCTGTTTTTT
CDR3 protein: CASRKTGGSGELFF

J gene: TRBJ2-7
V gene: TRBV12-3/TRBV12-4
D gene: TRBD2
clone size: few
CDR3 DNA: TGTGCCAGCAGTTCCAGACTAGCGGGAGCAGGCGAGCAGTACTTC
CDR3 protein: CASSSRLAGAGEQYF

J gene: TRBJ2-1
V gene: TRBV14
D gene: TRBD2
clone size: NA
CDR3 DNA: TGTGCCAGCAGCCAAGATAAACTAGCGGGGTACAATGAGCAGTTCTTC
CDR3 protein: CASSQDKLAGYNEQFF

J gene: TRBJ2-7
V gene: TRBV6-5
D gene: TRBD1
clone size: NA
CDR3 DNA: TGTGCCAGCAGTTACTCGGGGGACAGCTACTACGAGCAGTACTTC
CDR3 protein: CASSYSGDSYYEQYF